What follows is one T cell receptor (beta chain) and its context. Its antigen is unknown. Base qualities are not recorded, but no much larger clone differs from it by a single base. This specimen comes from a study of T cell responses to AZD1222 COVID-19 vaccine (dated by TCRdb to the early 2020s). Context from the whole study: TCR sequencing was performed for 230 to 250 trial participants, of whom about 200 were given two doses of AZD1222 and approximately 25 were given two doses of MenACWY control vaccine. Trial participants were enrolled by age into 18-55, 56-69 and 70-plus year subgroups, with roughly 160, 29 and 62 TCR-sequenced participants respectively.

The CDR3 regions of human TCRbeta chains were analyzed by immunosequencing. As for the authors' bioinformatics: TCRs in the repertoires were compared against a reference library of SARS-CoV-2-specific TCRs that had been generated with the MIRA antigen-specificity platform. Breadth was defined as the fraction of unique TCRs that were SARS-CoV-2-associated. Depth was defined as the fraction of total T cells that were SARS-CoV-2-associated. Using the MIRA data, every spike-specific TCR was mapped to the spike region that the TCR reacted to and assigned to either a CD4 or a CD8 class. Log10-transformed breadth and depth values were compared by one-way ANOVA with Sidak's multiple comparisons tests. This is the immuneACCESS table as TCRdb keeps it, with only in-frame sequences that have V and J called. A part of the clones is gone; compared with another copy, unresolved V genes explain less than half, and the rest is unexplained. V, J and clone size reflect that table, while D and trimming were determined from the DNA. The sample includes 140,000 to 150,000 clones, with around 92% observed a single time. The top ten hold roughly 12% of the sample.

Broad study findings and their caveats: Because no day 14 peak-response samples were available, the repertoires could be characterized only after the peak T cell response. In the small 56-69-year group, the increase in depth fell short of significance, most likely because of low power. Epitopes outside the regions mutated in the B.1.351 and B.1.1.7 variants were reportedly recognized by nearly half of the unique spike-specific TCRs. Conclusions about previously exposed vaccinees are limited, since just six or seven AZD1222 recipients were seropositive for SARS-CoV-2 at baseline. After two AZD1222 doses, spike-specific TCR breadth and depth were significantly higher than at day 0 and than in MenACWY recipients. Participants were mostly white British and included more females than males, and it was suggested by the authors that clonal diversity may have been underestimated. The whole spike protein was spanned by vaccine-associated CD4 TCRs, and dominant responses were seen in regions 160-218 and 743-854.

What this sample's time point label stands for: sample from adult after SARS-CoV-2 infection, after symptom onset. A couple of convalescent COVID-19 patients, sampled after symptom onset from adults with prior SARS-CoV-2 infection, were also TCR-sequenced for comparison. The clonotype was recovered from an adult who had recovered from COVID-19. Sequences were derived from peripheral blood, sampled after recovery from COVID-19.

The CDR3 amino acid sequence is: CASSSLSGRNTEAFF. The DNA is TGCGCCAGCAGCTCCCTCTCAGGTAGGAACACTGAAGCTTTCTTT. The sequence links TRBV5-1 to TRBJ1-1, with the D segment identity uncertain. The CDR3 sequence holds 15 residues, the cysteine and phenylalanine included. Left in the record is the CDR3 DNA by itself, 45 bases read in frame from the first base. CDR1 and CDR2 were assigned from the germline V gene as SGHRS and YFSETQ. The V and J ends are trimmed by 3 bases and 1 base, leaving 13 bases between them.